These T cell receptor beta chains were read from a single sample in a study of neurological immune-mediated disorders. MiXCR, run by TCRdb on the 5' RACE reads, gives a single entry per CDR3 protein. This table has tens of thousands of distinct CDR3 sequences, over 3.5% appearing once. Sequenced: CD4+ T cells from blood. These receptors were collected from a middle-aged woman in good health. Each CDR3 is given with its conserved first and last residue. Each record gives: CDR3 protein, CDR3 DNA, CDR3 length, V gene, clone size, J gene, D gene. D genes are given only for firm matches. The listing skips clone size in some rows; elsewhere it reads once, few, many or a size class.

CASNKGAGEETQYF,TGTGCCAGCAACAAAGGAGCGGGTGAAGAGACCCAGTACTTC,14,TRBV2,many,TRBJ2-5,-
CASSHMESGNTIYF,TGTGCCAGCTCACACATGGAAAGTGGAAACACCATATATTTT,14,TRBV18,many,TRBJ1-3,-
CASSLQGQPQHF,TGTGCCAGCAGTCTACAGGGTCAGCCCCAGCATTTT,12,TRBV6-6,many,TRBJ1-5,-
CASSPGGITEAFF,TGTGCCAGCAGTCCGGGGGGCATCACTGAAGCTTTCTTT,13,TRBV12-3/TRBV12-4,-,TRBJ1-1,-
CASSDPVYRENIQYF,TGTGCCAGCAGTGACCCGGTCTATCGGGAAAACATTCAGTACTTC,15,TRBV25-1,many,TRBJ2-4,-
CASSFTYQGTDTQYF,TGTGCCAGCAGTTTTACCTATCAGGGGACAGATACGCAGTATTTT,15,TRBV28,many,TRBJ2-3,-
CSAQLHPMNTEAFF,TGCAGTGCCCAGCTCCACCCCATGAACACTGAAGCTTTCTTT,14,TRBV20-1,many,TRBJ1-1,-
CASSFPGPATDTQYF,TGTGCCAGCAGTTTCCCGGGACCTGCGACAGATACGCAGTATTTT,15,TRBV28,many,TRBJ2-3,-
CASSQRFGLNQPQHF,TGTGCCAGCAGTCAAAGATTCGGGTTGAATCAGCCCCAGCATTTT,15,TRBV3-1,many,TRBJ1-5,-
CASSLGGTGGLETQYF,TGTGCCAGCAGCTTGGGGGGGACAGGGGGTTTGGAGACCCAGTACTTC,16,TRBV5-5,many,TRBJ2-5,TRBD1
CASGLVTDGEAFF,TGTGCTAGTGGTTTGGTCACGGACGGTGAAGCTTTCTTT,13,TRBV12-5,-,TRBJ1-1,-
CASSPNIDSSGGYTF,TGTGCCAGCTCACCTAACATCGACAGCTCGGGTGGCTACACCTTC,15,TRBV18,many,TRBJ1-2,-
CASSLGRALAASSYEQYF,TGTGCCAGCAGTTTAGGCAGGGCCCTAGCGGCAAGCTCCTACGAGCAGTACTTC,18,TRBV12-3/TRBV12-4,many,TRBJ2-7,TRBD2
CASSLDRDGGSF,TGCGCCAGCAGCTTGGACAGGGACGGAGGATCCTTC,12,TRBV5-1,many,TRBJ1-2,-
CASSWGTPPYEAFF,TGTGCCAGCAGCTGGGGGACGCCACCGTACGAAGCTTTCTTT,14,TRBV5-5,many,TRBJ1-1,-
CASTTTGGTGELFF,TGTGCCAGCACTACAACAGGGGGGACCGGGGAGCTGTTTTTT,14,TRBV12-3/TRBV12-4,many,TRBJ2-2,TRBD1
CATRPGTAGYEQYF,TGTGCCACCAGACCCGGGACAGCCGGCTACGAGCAGTACTTC,14,TRBV28,many,TRBJ2-7,TRBD1
CASSQFSSTQYF,TGTGCCAGCAGCCAATTCAGTAGTACGCAGTATTTT,12,TRBV14,many,TRBJ2-3,-
CASSSVRLRLETDTQYF,TGTGCCAGCAGCTCGGTCAGGTTGAGACTTGAAACAGATACGCAGTATTTT,17,TRBV5-6,many,TRBJ2-3,-
CSAREGTSNSYEQYF,TGCAGTGCTAGAGAAGGGACTAGCAATTCCTACGAGCAGTACTTC,15,TRBV20-1,many,TRBJ2-7,TRBD2
CASGLGLAAGNIQYF,TGTGCTAGTGGTTTGGGATTGGCGGCGGGAAACATTCAGTACTTC,15,TRBV12-5,many,TRBJ2-4,-
CASSLNRDSPYEQYF,TGTGCCAGCAGTTTGAACCGGGACAGCCCATACGAGCAGTACTTC,15,TRBV7-8,many,TRBJ2-7,TRBD1
CASSARNEQYF,TGTGCCAGCAGCGCAAGGAACGAGCAGTACTTC,11,TRBV11-2,-,TRBJ2-7,-
CASTQEGSREVFF,TGTGCCAGCACCCAGGAGGGTAGCCGGGAGGTGTTCTTC,13,TRBV12-3/TRBV12-4,many,TRBJ2-1,TRBD2
CSASGSGLAKNIQYF,TGCAGTGCTAGCGGGAGTGGGTTAGCCAAAAACATTCAGTACTTC,15,TRBV20-1,many,TRBJ2-4,-
CASSLEGLAAETQYF,TGCGCCAGCAGCTTGGAGGGACTAGCGGCGGAGACCCAGTACTTC,15,TRBV5-1,many,TRBJ2-5,TRBD2
CASSPRLGEQFF,TGTGCCAGCTCACCACGATTAGGAGAGCAGTTCTTC,12,TRBV18,many,TRBJ2-1,-
CASSFSGRVTDTQYF,TGCGCCAGCAGCTTTAGCGGGAGAGTGACAGATACGCAGTATTTT,15,TRBV5-1,many,TRBJ2-3,TRBD2
CASSLWARPYEQFF,TGTGCCAGCAGCTTGTGGGCTAGGCCGTATGAGCAGTTCTTC,14,TRBV11-2,many,TRBJ2-1,-
CASSQAVWGDEQYF,TGTGCCAGCAGCCAAGCCGTGTGGGGCGACGAGCAGTACTTC,14,TRBV14,many,TRBJ2-7,-
CASSFQSSGGGDTQYF,TGTGCCAGCAGCTTTCAGTCCAGCGGGGGGGGAGATACGCAGTATTTT,16,TRBV7-2,many,TRBJ2-3,TRBD2
CASSRGATDTQYF,TGTGCCAGCTCCCGCGGAGCGACAGATACGCAGTATTTT,13,TRBV18,many,TRBJ2-3,-
CASRGSVEKLFF,TGTGCCAGCAGGGGATCGGTTGAAAAACTGTTTTTT,12,TRBV7-9,many,TRBJ1-4,-
CASCGVRGQGYTF,TGCGCCTCGTGTGGGGTCCGGGGGCAAGGCTACACCTTC,13,TRBV4-1,many,TRBJ1-2,-
CASSLDRSSGNTIYF,TGCGCCAGCAGCTTGGACCGATCCTCTGGAAACACCATATATTTT,15,TRBV5-1,many,TRBJ1-3,-
CAISVLAGGETQYF,TGTGCCATCAGTGTACTAGCGGGTGGGGAGACCCAGTACTTC,14,TRBV10-3,many,TRBJ2-5,TRBD2
CSARVYSRSGGARGTDTQYF,TGCAGTGCTAGAGTCTACAGTCGCAGCGGGGGGGCCCGTGGCACAGATACGCAGTATTTT,20,TRBV20-1,many,TRBJ2-3,TRBD2
CSGQHQETQYF,TGCAGTGGGCAGCACCAAGAGACCCAGTACTTC,11,TRBV20-1,many,TRBJ2-5,-
CASSLAAAGAYEQYF,TGTGCCAGCAGCTTAGCGGCGGCAGGGGCCTACGAGCAGTACTTC,15,TRBV7-9,many,TRBJ2-7,-
CASTPDGPYGYTF,TGTGCCAGCACCCCCGACGGACCCTATGGCTACACCTTC,13,TRBV5-5,many,TRBJ1-2,-
CSAHTSGRAGKETQYF,TGCAGTGCTCATACTAGCGGGAGGGCCGGTAAGGAGACCCAGTACTTC,16,TRBV20-1,many,TRBJ2-5,TRBD2
CSARSQLDYGYTF,TGCAGTGCTAGAAGTCAGCTAGACTATGGCTACACCTTC,13,TRBV20-1,many,TRBJ1-2,-
CASSSDGGGVSWNTEAFF,TGTGCCAGCAGTTCCGACGGCGGGGGGGTCAGTTGGAACACTGAAGCTTTCTTT,18,TRBV12-3/TRBV12-4,many,TRBJ1-1,-
CASSLQTGATEAFF,TGCGCCAGCAGCTTACAAACAGGGGCCACTGAAGCTTTCTTT,14,TRBV5-1,many,TRBJ1-1,TRBD1
CASSLSSGSSYEQYF,TGCGCCAGCAGCTTGAGTAGCGGAAGCTCCTACGAGCAGTACTTC,15,TRBV5-1,many,TRBJ2-7,-
CASSQGWSYEQYF,TGCGCCAGCAGTCAGGGTTGGTCCTACGAGCAGTACTTC,13,TRBV5-1,many,TRBJ2-7,-